This T cell receptor beta chain is drawn from a study of blood T cell repertoires in COVID-19. Across the whole study: In Cohort 3, a recovered donor had either two negative PCRs, clearance, or symptom resolution. Whether acute or convalescent, the COVID-19 samples came from the United States, Italy and Spain.

The authors' processing: Reference gene primer amplification in the assay estimated nucleated cell counts. Generated by immunoSEQ multiplex PCR, the TCRdb table keeps only in-frame clones and is missing some. The DNA was the basis for D and trimming; V, J and clone size are from that table. The sample shows approximately 250,000 clones, more than 70% of them seen only once. This clone came up a few times. Germline CDR1 reads MNHNS; CDR2 reads SASEGT. Germline trimming cut 4 bases from V and 4 bases from J; bases unmatched to any gene: 10. This CDR3 is built from 16 residues. Participant ages covered about 18 to 89 years across 20 to 30 US areas.

The chain is built from TRBV6-1 and TRBJ2-5; 9 bases are shared with TRBD2. This clonotype originated in a woman aged 60-70 years in a cohort exposed to, infected with or recovered from COVID-19 (not recorded which). The specimen was PBMCs or T cells enriched from blood (not recorded which). The CDR3 DNA is TGTGCCAGCAGTGGAGCTAGCGGGACCCGTCTAGAGACCCAGTACTTC. Its translation: CASSGASGTRLETQYF.